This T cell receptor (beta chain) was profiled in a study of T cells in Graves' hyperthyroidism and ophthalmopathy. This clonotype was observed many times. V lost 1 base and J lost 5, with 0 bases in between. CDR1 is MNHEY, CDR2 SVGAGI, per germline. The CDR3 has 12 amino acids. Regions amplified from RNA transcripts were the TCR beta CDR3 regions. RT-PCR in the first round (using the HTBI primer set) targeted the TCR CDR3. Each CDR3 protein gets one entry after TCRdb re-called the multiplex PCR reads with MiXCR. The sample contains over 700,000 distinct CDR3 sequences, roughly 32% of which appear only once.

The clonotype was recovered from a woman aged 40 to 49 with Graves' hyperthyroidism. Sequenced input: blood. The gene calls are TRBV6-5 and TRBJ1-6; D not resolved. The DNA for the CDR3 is TGTGCCAGCAGTTACTATAATTCACCCCTCCACTTT. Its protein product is CASSYYNSPLHF.